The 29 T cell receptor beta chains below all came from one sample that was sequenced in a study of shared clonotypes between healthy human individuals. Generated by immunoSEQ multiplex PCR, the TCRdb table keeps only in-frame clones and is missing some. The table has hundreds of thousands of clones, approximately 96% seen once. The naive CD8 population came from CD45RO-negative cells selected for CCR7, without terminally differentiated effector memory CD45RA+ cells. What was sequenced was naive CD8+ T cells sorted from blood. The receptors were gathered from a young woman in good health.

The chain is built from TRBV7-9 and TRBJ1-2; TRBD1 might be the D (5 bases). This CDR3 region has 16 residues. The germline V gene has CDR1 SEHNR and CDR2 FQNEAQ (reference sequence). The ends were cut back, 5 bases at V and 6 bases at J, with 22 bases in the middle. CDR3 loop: CASSPVTGRGANGYTF. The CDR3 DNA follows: TGTGCCAGCAGCCCTGTTACAGGACGCGGGGCAAATGGCTACACCTTC. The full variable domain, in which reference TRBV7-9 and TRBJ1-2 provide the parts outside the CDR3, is DTGVSQNPRHKITKRGQNVTFRCDPISEHNRLYWYRQTLGQGPEFLTYFQNEAQLEKSRLLSDRFSAERPKGSFSTLEIQRTEQGDSAMYLCASSPVTGRGANGYTFGSGTRLTVV.

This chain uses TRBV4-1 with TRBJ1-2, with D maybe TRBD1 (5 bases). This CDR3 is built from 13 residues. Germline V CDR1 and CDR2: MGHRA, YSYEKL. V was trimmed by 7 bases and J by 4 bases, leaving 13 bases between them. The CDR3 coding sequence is TGCGCCAGCACCGGCCGGGGGGGCTATGGCTACACCTTC. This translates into CASTGRGGYGYTF.

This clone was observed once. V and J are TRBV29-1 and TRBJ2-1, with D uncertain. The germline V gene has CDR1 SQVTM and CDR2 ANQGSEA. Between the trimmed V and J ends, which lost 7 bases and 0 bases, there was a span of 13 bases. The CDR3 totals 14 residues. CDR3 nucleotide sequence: TGCAGCGGAAGACCCATGAGCTCCTACAATGAGCAGTTCTTC. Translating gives CSGRPMSSYNEQFF.

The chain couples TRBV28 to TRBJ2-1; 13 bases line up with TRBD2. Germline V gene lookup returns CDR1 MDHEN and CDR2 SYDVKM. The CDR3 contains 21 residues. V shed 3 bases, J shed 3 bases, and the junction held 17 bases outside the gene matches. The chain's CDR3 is CASSFGRRTSGRIRHYNEQFF. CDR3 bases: TGTGCCAGCAGTTTCGGCAGGCGGACTAGCGGGAGAATTAGACACTACAATGAGCAGTTCTTC. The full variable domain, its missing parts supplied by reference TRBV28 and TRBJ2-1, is DVKVTQSSRYLVKRTGEKVFLECVQDMDHENMFWYRQDPGLGLRLIYFSYDVKMKEKGDIPEGYSVSREKKERFSLILESASTNQTSMYLCASSFGRRTSGRIRHYNEQFFGPGTRLTVL.

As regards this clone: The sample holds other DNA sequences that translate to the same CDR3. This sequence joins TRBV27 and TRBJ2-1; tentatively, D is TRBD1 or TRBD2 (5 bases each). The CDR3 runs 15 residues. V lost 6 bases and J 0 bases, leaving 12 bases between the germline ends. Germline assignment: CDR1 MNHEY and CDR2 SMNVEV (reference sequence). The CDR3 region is CASSPGTLSYNEQFF. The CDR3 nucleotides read TGTGCCAGCAGCCCCGGGACCCTCTCCTACAATGAGCAGTTCTTC.

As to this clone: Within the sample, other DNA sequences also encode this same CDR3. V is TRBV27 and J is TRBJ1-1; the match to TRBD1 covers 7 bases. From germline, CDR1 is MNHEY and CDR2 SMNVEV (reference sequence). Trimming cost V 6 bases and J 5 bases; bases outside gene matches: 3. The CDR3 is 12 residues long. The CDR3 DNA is TGTGCCAGCAGCCACAGGGGAACTGAAGCTTTCTTT. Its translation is CASSHRGTEAFF.

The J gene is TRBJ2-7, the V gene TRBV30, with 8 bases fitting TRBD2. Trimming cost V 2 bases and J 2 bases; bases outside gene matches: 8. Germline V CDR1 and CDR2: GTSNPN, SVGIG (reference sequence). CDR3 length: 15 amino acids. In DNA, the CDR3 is TGTGCCTGGAGTTTCGGTAGCGGGATGGCCTACGAGCAGTACTTC. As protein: CAWSFGSGMAYEQYF.

The CDR3 sequence is CASSQDVTGLNTEAFF. The CDR3 region has the DNA TGTGCCAGCAGCCAAGATGTTACGGGGCTGAACACTGAAGCTTTCTTT. The chain employs TRBV4-2 and TRBJ1-1, with TRBD1 as a possible D gene (5 bases). Between the trimmed V and J ends, which lost 0 bases and 0 bases, there was a span of 11 bases. This CDR3 has 16 amino acids. The germline V gene encodes CDR1 LGHNA and CDR2 YNFKEQ.

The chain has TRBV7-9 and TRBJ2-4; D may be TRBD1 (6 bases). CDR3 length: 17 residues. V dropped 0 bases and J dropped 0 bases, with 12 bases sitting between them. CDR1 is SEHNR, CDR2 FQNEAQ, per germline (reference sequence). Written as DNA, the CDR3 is TGTGCCAGCAGCTTAGCAGGACAGCCCCTAGCCAAAAACATTCAGTACTTC. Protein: CASSLAGQPLAKNIQYF. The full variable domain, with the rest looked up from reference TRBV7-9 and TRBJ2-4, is DTGVSQNPRHKITKRGQNVTFRCDPISEHNRLYWYRQTLGQGPEFLTYFQNEAQLEKSRLLSDRFSAERPKGSFSTLEIQRTEQGDSAMYLCASSLAGQPLAKNIQYFGAGTRLSVL.

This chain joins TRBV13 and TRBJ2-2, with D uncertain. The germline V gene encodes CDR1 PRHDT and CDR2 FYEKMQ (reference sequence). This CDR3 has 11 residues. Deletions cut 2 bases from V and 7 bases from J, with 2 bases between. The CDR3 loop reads CASSLIGELFF. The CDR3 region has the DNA TGTGCCAGCAGCTTAATCGGGGAGCTGTTTTTT.

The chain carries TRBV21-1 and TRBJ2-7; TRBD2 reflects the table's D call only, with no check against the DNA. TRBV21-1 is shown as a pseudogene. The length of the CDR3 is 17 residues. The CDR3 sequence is CASSKGLAGGRSYEQYF. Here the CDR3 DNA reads TGTGCCAGCAGCAAAGGTCTAGCGGGAGGGCGCTCCTACGAGCAGTACTTC.

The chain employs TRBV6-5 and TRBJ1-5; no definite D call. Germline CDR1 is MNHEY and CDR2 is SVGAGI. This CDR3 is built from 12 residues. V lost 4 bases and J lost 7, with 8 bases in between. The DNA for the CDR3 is TGTGCCAGCAGTTTCCTGGGGCAGCCCCAGCATTTT. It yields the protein CASSFLGQPQHF.

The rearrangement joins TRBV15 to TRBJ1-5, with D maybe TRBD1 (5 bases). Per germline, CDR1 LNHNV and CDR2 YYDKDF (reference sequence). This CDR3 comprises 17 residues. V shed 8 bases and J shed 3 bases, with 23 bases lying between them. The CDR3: CATSDHPETVTNQPQHF. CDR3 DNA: TGTGCCACCTCAGACCACCCTGAGACAGTGACCAATCAGCCCCAGCATTTT.

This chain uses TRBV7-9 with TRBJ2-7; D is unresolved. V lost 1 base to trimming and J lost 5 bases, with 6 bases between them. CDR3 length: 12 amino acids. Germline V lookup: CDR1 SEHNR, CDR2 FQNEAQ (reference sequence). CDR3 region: CASSLVGNEQYF. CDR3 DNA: TGTGCCAGCAGCTTAGTAGGGAACGAGCAGTACTTC. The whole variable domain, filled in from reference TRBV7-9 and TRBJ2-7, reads DTGVSQNPRHKITKRGQNVTFRCDPISEHNRLYWYRQTLGQGPEFLTYFQNEAQLEKSRLLSDRFSAERPKGSFSTLEIQRTEQGDSAMYLCASSLVGNEQYFGPGTRLTVT.

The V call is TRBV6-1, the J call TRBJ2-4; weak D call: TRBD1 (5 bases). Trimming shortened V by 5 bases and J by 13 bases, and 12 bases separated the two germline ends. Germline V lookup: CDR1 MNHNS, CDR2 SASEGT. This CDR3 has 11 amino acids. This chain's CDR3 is CASSHSGLQYF. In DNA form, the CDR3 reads TGTGCCAGCAGTCATTCAGGGTTACAGTACTTC.

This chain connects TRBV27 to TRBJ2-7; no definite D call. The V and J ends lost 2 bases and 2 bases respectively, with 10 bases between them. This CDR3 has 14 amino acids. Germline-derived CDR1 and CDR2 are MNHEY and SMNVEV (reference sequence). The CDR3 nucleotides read TGTGCCAGCAGTTTAATAGGCCGAACCTACGAGCAGTACTTC. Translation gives CASSLIGRTYEQYF.

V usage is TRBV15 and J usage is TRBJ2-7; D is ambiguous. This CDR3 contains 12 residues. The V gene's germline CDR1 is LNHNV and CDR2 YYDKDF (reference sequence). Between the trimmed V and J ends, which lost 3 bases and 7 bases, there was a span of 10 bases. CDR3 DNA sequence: TGTGCCACCAGCAGCGCCCATTGGGAGCAGTACTTC. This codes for CATSSAHWEQYF.

CDR3 loop: CAWSGTGYEKLFF. Written as DNA, the CDR3 is TGTGCCTGGAGTGGGACAGGCTATGAAAAACTGTTTTTT. The chain recombines TRBV30 with TRBJ1-4; TRBD1 aligns across 7 bases. J was trimmed by 6 bases and V by 1 base; bases with no gene match: 2. Per the germline V gene, CDR1 is GTSNPN and CDR2 is SVGIG (reference sequence). The CDR3 has 13 residues.

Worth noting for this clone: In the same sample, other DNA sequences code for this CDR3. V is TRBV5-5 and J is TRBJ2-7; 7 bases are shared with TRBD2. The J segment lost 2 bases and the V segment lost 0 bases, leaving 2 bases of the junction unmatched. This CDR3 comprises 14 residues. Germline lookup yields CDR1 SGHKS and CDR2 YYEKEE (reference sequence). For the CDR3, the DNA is TGTGCCAGCAGCTTGGGGACTAGAGCCTACGAGCAGTACTTC. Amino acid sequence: CASSLGTRAYEQYF.

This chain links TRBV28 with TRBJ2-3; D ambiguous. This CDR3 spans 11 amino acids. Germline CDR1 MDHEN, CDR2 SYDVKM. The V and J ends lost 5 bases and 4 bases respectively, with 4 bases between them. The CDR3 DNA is TGTGCCAGCAGTCCGTCAGATACGCAGTATTTT. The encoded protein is CASSPSDTQYF.

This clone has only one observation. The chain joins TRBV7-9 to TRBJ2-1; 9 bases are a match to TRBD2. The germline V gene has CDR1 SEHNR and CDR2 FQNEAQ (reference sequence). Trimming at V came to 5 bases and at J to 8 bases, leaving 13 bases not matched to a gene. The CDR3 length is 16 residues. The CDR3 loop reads CASSQGLAEGSDEQFF. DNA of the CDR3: TGTGCCAGCAGCCAGGGACTAGCTGAGGGGTCAGATGAGCAGTTCTTC.

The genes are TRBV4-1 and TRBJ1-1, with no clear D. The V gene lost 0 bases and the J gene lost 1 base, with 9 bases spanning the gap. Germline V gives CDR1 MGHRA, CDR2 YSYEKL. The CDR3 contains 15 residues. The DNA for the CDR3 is TGCGCCAGCAGCCAAGAAATTCGAGGGAACACTGAAGCTTTCTTT. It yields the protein CASSQEIRGNTEAFF.

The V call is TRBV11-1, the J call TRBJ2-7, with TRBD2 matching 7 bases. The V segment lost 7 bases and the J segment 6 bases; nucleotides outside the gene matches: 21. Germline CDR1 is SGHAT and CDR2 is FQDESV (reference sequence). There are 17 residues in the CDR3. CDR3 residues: CASTQDRGVGFAGEQYF. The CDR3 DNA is TGTGCCAGCACCCAAGACCGGGGGGTAGGGTTTGCTGGCGAGCAGTACTTC. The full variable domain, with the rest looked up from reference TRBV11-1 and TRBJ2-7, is EAEVAQSPRYKITEKSQAVAFWCDPISGHATLYWYRQILGQGPELLVQFQDESVVDDSQLPKDRFSAERLKGVDSTLKIQPAELGDSAMYLCASTQDRGVGFAGEQYFGPGTRLTVT.

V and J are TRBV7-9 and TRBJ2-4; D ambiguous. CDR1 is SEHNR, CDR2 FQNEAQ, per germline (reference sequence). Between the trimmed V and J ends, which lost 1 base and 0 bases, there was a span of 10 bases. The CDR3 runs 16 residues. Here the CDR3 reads CASSLVSELAKNIQYF. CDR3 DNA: TGTGCCAGCAGCTTAGTATCAGAGTTAGCCAAAAACATTCAGTACTTC.

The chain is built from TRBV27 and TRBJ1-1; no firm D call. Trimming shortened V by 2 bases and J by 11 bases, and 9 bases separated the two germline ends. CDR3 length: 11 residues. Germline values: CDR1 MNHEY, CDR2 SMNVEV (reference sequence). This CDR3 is CASSLGSEAFF. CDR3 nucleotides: TGTGCCAGCAGTTTAGGCAGCGAGGCTTTCTTT.

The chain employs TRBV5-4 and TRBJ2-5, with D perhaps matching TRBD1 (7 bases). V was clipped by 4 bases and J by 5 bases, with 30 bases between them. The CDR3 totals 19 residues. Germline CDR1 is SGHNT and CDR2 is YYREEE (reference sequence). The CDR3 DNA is TGTGCCAGCAGCGGAAGGGTAGGGGGCGACGGAGGAGGGTGGGAGACCCAGTACTTC. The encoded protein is CASSGRVGGDGGGWETQYF.

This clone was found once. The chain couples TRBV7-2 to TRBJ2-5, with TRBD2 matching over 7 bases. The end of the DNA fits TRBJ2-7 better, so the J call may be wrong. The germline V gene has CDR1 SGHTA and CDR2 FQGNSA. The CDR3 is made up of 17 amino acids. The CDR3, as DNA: TGTGCCAGCAGCTTAGAAAGACTAGCAGGAAGCTCCTACGAGCAGTACTTC. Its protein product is CASSLERLAGSSYEQYF.

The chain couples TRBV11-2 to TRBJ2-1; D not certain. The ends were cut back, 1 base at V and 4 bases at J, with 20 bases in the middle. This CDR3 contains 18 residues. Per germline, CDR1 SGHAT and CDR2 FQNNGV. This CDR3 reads CASSLGKLSRYVYNEQFF. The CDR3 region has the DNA TGTGCCAGCAGCTTAGGGAAGCTTTCCCGTTACGTTTACAATGAGCAGTTCTTC.

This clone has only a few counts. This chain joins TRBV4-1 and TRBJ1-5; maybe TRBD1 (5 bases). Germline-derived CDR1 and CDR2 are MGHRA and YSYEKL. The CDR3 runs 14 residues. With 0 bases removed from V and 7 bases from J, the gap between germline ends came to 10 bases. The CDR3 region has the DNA TGCGCCAGCAGCCAAGACGGGGGGGTCCAGCCCCAGCATTTT. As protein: CASSQDGGVQPQHF.